This TCR beta chain emerged from a study of identical twins. As to this clonotype: Its matching antigen is unknown.

General observations from the study: Among out-of-frame alpha sequences shared by twins, low generation probability occurred in excess.

All donors were healthy Caucasians. One entry per CDR3 protein results from TCRdb running MiXCR on the 5' RACE reads. Altogether about 730,000 distinct CDR3 sequences are present, 21% being singletons, with the ten largest covering 4% to 5.5%. Another study also made use of these data, one on T cells expressing NK-cell markers. That investigation notes: According to the study, TCR beta repertoires originated from sorted CD3+CD56+NKG2C+, CD3+CD56+NKG2C- and CD3+CD56-NKG2C+ T cells. The CD3+CD56-NKG2C+ fraction of a handful of donors was also led by these clonotypes.

The sample consisted of PBMCs. The TCR originated in a woman aged 18-29 years in good health.

CDR3 nucleotide sequence: TGTGCCAGCAGCCCTACCCGACAGTATGAAAAACTGTTTTTT. It translates to CASSPTRQYEKLFF. The chain couples TRBV7-6 to TRBJ1-4; perhaps TRBD1 as D (5 bases). V lost 5 bases, J lost 6 bases, and 13 bases lay in between. CDR1 is SGHVS, CDR2 FNYEAQ, per germline. The CDR3 length is 14 residues. Using reference TRBV7-6 and TRBJ1-4 for the parts outside the CDR3, the full variable domain is GAGVSQSPRYKVTKRGQDVALRCDPISGHVSLYWYRQALGQGPEFLTYFNYEAQQDKSGLPNDRFSAERPEGSISTLTIQRTEQRDSAMYRCASSPTRQYEKLFFGSGTQLSVL.